This is a list of T cell receptor beta chains from one sample in a study of shared clonotypes between healthy human individuals. The protocol was immunoSEQ multiplex PCR, while the TCRdb copy is restricted to in-frame clones and leaves out a portion. The table records about 2 million clones, 90% to 95% of them present only once. Input material: naive CD4+ T cells sorted from blood. Receptors were obtained from a man between 18 and 35 years old in good health. The CDR3 runs from the conserved cysteine through the conserved F or W. The D gene is left open where the match is weak. Part of the rows lack a size; the others show once, few, many or a class for expanded clones.

-,TRBD1,TRBV7-9,TRBJ1-2,TGTGCCAGCATGTTGACAGGGGGCGACTATGGCTACACCTTC,CASMLTGGDYGYTF
-,-,TRBV10-3,TRBJ2-3,TGTGCCACCGCTTTAGGAGATACGCAGTATTTT,CATALGDTQYF
-,TRBD2,TRBV19,TRBJ2-1,TGTGCCAGTAGTATAGATCGGGCTAGCGGGGGAAGGCAGTTCTTC,CASSIDRASGGRQFF
-,-,TRBV9,TRBJ2-5,TGTGCCAGCAGCGTAGGAGCGCCAGAGACCCAGTACTTC,CASSVGAPETQYF
-,TRBD1,TRBV6-6,TRBJ2-7,TGTGCCAGCAGTTCCGGGACCTTCGGGACAGGGTACGAGCAGTACTTC,CASSSGTFGTGYEQYF
-,-,TRBV2,TRBJ2-3,TGTGCCAGCACCGAAGATAGGACTCTGCAGGTTACGCAGTATTTT,CASTEDRTLQVTQYF
once,-,TRBV21-1,TRBJ1-1,TGTGCCAGCAGCAAAGGGCGGGCGAACACTGAAGCTTTCTTT,CASSKGRANTEAFF
-,-,TRBV10-3,TRBJ2-7,TGTGCCATCAGTGAGTCCCTCTACGAGCAGTACTTC,CAISESLYEQYF
-,-,TRBV5-8,TRBJ2-7,TGTGCCAGCAGCTTGGCCGGTAGCAGGGGAGCGTCCTACGAGCAGTACTTC,CASSLAGSRGASYEQYF
-,TRBD1,TRBV28,TRBJ1-6,TGTGCCAGCAGCACGACAGGGGAAGGTAATTCACCCCTCCACTTT,CASSTTGEGNSPLHF
-,TRBD1,TRBV27,TRBJ2-7,TGTGCCAGCAGTTCCGGACAGGGAAGGGCTTCCTACGAGCAGTACTTC,CASSSGQGRASYEQYF
-,TRBD1,TRBV2,TRBJ2-1,TGTGCCAGCAGTGAACAGGGACAGGGTTTCAATGAGCAGTTCTTC,CASSEQGQGFNEQFF
-,-,TRBV18,TRBJ1-2,TGTGCCAGCTCACCATCTCTAGGTCTGGGCTATGGCTACACCTTC,CASSPSLGLGYGYTF
-,-,TRBV28,TRBJ1-2,TGTGCCAGCAGTTTCGGACAGACGTTGGGCTATGGCTACACCTTC,CASSFGQTLGYGYTF
-,TRBD1,TRBV7-2,TRBJ2-1,TGTGCCAGCAGCCAGCGACAGGGACCCTACAATGAGCAGTTCTTC,CASSQRQGPYNEQFF
-,-,TRBV18,TRBJ2-3,TGTGCCAGCTCACCCCCATCGAGAAGCACAGATACGCAGTATTTT,CASSPPSRSTDTQYF
-,TRBD1,TRBV5-4,TRBJ1-1,TGTGCCAGCAGCGGGGGACAGGGGACCTCAGGAGAAGCTTTCTTT,CASSGGQGTSGEAFF
few,-,TRBV6-5,TRBJ1-3,TGTGCCAGCAGTTATTCAGAGTATGGAAACACCATATATTTT,CASSYSEYGNTIYF
-,TRBD1,TRBV5-6,TRBJ1-1,TGTGCCAGCAGCTTGCGTCTGGGACAGATGAACACTGAAGCTTTCTTT,CASSLRLGQMNTEAFF
once,TRBD2,TRBV6-1,TRBJ2-4,TGTGCCAGCAGTGACCATAGCGGGGGGGCCGTTGTAGCCAAAAACATTCAGTACTTC,CASSDHSGGAVVAKNIQYF
once,-,TRBV18,TRBJ2-1,TGTGCCAGCTCACCACCGGCCCGCTCCTACAATGAGCAGTTCTTC,CASSPPARSYNEQFF
-,-,TRBV2,TRBJ1-6,TGTGCCAGCGATACAGGTAGCTCCTATAATTCACCCCTCCACTTT,CASDTGSSYNSPLHF
-,TRBD1,TRBV2,TRBJ1-1,TGTGCCAGTCGACAGGGAGGCACTGAAGCTTTCTTT,CASRQGGTEAFF
-,TRBD2,TRBV7-9,TRBJ2-5,TGTGCCAGCAGCTTTACGGGACTAGTTGCAGAGACCCAGTACTTC,CASSFTGLVAETQYF
-,-,TRBV2,TRBJ2-7,TGTGCCAGCAGTGAATGGCTAGCTGAATTGGGGTACGAGCAGTACTTC,CASSEWLAELGYEQYF
once,-,TRBV4-1,TRBJ1-1,TGCGCCAGCAGCCAAGGGGGTCTCAGCACTGAAGCTTTCTTT,CASSQGGLSTEAFF
-,-,TRBV5-1,TRBJ2-3,TGCGCCAGCAGCTTAATGACAGGCGCACTCTCTCGAACAGATACGCAGTATTTT,CASSLMTGALSRTDTQYF
-,TRBD2,TRBV29-1,TRBJ2-1,TGCAGCGCCGGCGGGGCGGGAGGGATAAGTCGAGCCTACAATGAGCAGTTCTTC,CSAGGAGGISRAYNEQFF
-,-,TRBV10-3,TRBJ1-5,TGTGCCACGGAGCCAGGACCTTATAGCAATCAGCCCCAGCATTTT,CATEPGPYSNQPQHF
-,TRBD2,TRBV5-6,TRBJ2-7,TGTGCCAGCAGCTCGTACCGACTAGCGGGAGTGGCGCAGTACTTC,CASSSYRLAGVAQYF
-,TRBD2,TRBV7-9,TRBJ2-7,TGTGCCAGCAGGACTAGCGGGAGCCATTTATACTTC,CASRTSGSHLYF
-,-,TRBV5-4,TRBJ2-2,TGTGCCAGCAGCGCAGGGGGAGGGACCGGGGAGCTGTTTTTT,CASSAGGGTGELFF
-,TRBD1,TRBV5-8,TRBJ1-2,TGTGCCAGCAGCCTTCGGGGGGGACAGGGGAGGACCTATGGCTACACCTTC,CASSLRGGQGRTYGYTF
once,-,TRBV9,TRBJ2-6,TGTGCCAGCGCGCGGAACCTGGGCTTTGGTGGGGCCAACGTCCTGACTTTC,CASARNLGFGGANVLTF
-,-,TRBV25-1,TRBJ2-5,TGTGCCAGCAGTGAAGGGCCCATATCAACCCAGTACTTC,CASSEGPISTQYF
-,-,TRBV7-2,TRBJ2-3,TGTGCCAGCAGCTTAGATATCGGTTCAAATACGCAGTATTTT,CASSLDIGSNTQYF
-,TRBD2,TRBV7-8,TRBJ2-1,TGTGCCAGCAGCCGTTTGACTAGCGGGGGTTACAATGAGCAGTTCTTC,CASSRLTSGGYNEQFF
-,-,TRBV7-2,TRBJ2-7,TGTGCCAGCAGCTTAGAGAGGAACTACGAGCAGTACTTC,CASSLERNYEQYF
-,TRBD2,TRBV19,TRBJ2-5,TGTGCCAGTAGTACTAGACTAGCGCAGGAGACCCAGTACTTC,CASSTRLAQETQYF
once,-,TRBV5-1,TRBJ1-2,TGCGCCAGCAGCTTCCGGCAGGACGGCTACACCTTC,CASSFRQDGYTF
-,TRBD1,TRBV4-1,TRBJ2-2,TGCGCCAGCAGCCATTCTCTCTGGGGACAGCCATACACCGGGGAGCTGTTTTTT,CASSHSLWGQPYTGELFF
few,TRBD1,TRBV18,TRBJ1-6,TGTGCCAGCTCAATTGACAGGGACTCACCCCTCCACTTT,CASSIDRDSPLHF